This record looks at one T cell receptor (beta chain) sequence and its context. The antigen is unknown. Trimming took 3 bases from V and 3 from J; bases not matched to a gene: 2. The CDR3 has 13 residues. Per the germline V gene, CDR1 is SGDLS and CDR2 is YYNGEE. The data were taken from a study of blood T cells in healthy people across ages. Study results and limitations: Among long-lived donors, naive CD4+ cells were more numerous and diversity higher than in aged donors.

Primers used in a second PCR of about 6 to 12 cycles were a sample-barcoded 5' primer and a J-beta primer mix. Every cDNA molecule carried a tag from a template-switch adaptor bearing 12 random nucleotides. CDR3-containing paired-end reads numbered at least 2.5 million in each sample. MiXCR was run by TCRdb on the 5' RACE reads, yielding one entry per CDR3 protein. Among hundreds of thousands of distinct CDR3 sequences listed, about 40% were seen once. Sequencing was performed on blood. The chain employs TRBV9 and TRBJ2-7; TRBD2 agrees at 8 bases. The sequence was obtained from an older woman in good health. CDR3 sequence: CASSDGTSYEQYF. CDR3 nucleotides: TGTGCCAGCAGCGACGGGACTAGCTACGAGCAGTACTTC.